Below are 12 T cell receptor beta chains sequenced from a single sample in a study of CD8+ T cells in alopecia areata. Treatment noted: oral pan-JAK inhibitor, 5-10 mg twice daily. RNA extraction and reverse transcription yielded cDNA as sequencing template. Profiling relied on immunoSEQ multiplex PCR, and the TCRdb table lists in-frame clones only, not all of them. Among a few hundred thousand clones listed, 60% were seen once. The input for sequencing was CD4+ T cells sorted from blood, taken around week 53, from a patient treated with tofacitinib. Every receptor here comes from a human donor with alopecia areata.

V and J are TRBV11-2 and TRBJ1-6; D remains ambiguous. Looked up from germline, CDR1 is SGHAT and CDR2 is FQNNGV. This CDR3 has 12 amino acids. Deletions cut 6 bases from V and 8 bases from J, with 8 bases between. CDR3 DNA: TGTGCCAGCAGAAGAATGGATTCACCCCTCCACTTT. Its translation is CASRRMDSPLHF.

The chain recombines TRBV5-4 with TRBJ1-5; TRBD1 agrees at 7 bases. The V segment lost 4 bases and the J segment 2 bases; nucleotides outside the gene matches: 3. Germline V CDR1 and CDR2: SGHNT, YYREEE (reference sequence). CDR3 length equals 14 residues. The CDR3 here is CASSLDRGNQPQHF. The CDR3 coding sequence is TGTGCCAGCAGCCTTGACAGGGGCAATCAGCCCCAGCATTTT.

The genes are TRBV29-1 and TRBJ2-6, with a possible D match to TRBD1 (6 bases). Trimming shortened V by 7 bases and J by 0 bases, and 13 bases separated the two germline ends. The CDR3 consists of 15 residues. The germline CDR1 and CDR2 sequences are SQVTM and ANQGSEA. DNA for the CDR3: TGCAGCGCTAACGAGGGGGACTCTGGGGCCAACGTCCTGACTTTC. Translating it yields CSANEGDSGANVLTF.

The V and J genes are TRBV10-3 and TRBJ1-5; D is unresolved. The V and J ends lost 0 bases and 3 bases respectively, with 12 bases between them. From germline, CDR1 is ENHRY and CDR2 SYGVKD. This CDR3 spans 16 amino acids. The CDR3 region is CAISESRGSSNQPQHF. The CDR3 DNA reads TGTGCCATCAGTGAGTCGAGAGGGAGCTCCAATCAGCCCCAGCATTTT.

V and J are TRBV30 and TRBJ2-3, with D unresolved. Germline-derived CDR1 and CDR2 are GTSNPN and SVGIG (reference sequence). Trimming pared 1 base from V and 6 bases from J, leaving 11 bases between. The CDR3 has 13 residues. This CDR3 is CAWSATPRDTQYF. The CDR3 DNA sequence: TGTGCCTGGAGTGCAACTCCTAGGGATACGCAGTATTTT.

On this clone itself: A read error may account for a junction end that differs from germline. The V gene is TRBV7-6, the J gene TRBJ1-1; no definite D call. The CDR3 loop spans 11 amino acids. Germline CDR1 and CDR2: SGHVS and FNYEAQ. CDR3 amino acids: CASSLGSRLSF. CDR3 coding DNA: TGTGCCAGCAGCTTAGGCAGTAGGTTGAGTTTT.

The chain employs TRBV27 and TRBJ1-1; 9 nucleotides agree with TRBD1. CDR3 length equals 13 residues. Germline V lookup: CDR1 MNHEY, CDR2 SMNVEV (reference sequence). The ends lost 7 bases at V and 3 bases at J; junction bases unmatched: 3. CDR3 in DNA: TGTGCCAGCATTGGACAGGGGTACACTGAAGCTTTCTTT. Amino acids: CASIGQGYTEAFF.

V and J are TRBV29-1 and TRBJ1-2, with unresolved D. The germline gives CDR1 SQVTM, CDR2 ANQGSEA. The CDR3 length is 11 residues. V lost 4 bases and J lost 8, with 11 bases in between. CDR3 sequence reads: CSVGVDRGYTF. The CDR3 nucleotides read TGCAGCGTTGGGGTGGACCGCGGCTACACCTTC.

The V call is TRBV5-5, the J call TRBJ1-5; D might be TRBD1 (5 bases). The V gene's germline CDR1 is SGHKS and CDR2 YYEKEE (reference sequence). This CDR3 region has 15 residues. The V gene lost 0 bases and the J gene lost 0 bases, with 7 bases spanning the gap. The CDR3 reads CASSLEQGSNQPQHF. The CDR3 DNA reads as TGTGCCAGCAGCTTGGAGCAGGGTAGCAATCAGCCCCAGCATTTT.

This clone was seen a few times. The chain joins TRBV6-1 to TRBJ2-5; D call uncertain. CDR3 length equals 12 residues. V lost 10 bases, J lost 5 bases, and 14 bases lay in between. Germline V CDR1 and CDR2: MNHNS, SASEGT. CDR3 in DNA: TGTGCCACCGCTGTCCATCCTGAGACCCAGTACTTC. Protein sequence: CATAVHPETQYF.

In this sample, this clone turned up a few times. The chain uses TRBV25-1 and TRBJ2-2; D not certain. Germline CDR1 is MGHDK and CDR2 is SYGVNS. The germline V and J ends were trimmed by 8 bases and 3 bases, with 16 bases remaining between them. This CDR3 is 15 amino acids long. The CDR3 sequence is CASSERVGYTGELFF. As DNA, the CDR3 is TGTGCCAGCTCAGAGCGCGTTGGGTACACCGGGGAGCTGTTTTTT. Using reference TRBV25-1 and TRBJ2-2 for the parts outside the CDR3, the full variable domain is EADIYQTPRYLVIGTGKKITLECSQTMGHDKMYWYQQDPGMELHLIHYSYGVNSTEKGDLSSESTVSRIRTEHFPLTLESARPSHTSQYLCASSERVGYTGELFFGEGSRLTVL.

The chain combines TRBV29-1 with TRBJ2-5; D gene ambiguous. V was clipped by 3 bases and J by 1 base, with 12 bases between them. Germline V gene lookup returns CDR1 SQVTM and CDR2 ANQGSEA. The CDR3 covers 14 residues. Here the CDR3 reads CSVEAPGLQETQYF. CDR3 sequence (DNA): TGCAGCGTTGAGGCGCCTGGTCTCCAAGAGACCCAGTACTTC.